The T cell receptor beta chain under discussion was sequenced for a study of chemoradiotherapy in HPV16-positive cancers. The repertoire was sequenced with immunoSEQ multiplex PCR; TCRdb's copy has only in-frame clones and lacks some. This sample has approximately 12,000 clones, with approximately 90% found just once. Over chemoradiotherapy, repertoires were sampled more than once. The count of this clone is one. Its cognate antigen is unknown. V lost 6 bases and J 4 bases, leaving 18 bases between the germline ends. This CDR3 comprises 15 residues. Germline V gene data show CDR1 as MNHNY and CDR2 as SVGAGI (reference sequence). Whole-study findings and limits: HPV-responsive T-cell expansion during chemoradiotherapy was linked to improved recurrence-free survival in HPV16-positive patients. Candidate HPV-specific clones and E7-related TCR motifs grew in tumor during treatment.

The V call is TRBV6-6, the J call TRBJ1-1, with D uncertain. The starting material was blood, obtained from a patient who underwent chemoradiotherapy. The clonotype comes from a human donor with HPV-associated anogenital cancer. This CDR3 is CASSFPAGVGTEAFF. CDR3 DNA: TGTGCCAGCAGCTTCCCGGCCGGTGTGGGCACTGAAGCTTTCTTT.